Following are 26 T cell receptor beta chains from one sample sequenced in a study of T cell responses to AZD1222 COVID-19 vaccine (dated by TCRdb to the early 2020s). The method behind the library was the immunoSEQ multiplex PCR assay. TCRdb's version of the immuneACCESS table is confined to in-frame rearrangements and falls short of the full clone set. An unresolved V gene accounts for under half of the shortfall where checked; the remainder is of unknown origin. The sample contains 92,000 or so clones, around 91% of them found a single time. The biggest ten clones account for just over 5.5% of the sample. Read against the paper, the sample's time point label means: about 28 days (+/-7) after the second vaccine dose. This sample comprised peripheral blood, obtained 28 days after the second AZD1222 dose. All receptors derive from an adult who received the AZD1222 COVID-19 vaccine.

The CDR3 sequence is CASTRGGGDNEQFF. The CDR3 nucleotides are TGTGCCAGCACCCGGGGGGGCGGGGACAATGAGCAGTTCTTC. The rearrangement joins TRBV3-1 (or the pseudogene TRBV3-2) to TRBJ2-1, with 8 bases aligning to TRBD2. CDR1 is LGHDT and CDR2 is YNNKEL in the germline V gene (reference sequence). V was pared by 7 bases and J by 5 bases, with 7 bases of the junction left unmatched. This CDR3 is 14 amino acids long.

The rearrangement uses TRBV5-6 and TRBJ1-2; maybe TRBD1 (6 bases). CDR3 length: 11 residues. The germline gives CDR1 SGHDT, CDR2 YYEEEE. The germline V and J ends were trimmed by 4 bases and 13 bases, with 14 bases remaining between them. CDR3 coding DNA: TGTGCCAGCAGCAACGGACAGAGACTCACCTTC. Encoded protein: CASSNGQRLTF.

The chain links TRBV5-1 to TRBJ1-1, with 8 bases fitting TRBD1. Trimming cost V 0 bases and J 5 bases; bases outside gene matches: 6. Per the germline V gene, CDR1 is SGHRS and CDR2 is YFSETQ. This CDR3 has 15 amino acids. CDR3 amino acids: CASSLATGGSTEAFF. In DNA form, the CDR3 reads TGCGCCAGCAGCTTGGCTACAGGGGGTTCGACTGAAGCTTTCTTT.

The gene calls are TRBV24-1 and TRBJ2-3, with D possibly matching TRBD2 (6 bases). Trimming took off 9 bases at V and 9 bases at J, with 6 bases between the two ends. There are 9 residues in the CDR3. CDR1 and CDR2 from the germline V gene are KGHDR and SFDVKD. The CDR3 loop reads CATGGTQYF. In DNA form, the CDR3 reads TGTGCCACCGGAGGGACGCAGTATTTT.

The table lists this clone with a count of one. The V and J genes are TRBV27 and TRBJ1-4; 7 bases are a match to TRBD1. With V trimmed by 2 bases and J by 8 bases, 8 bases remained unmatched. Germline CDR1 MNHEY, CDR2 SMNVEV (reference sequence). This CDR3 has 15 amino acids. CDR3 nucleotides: TGTGCCAGCAGTTTAGGCAGGCAGGGGGGAGAAAAACTGTTTTTT. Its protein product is CASSLGRQGGEKLFF.

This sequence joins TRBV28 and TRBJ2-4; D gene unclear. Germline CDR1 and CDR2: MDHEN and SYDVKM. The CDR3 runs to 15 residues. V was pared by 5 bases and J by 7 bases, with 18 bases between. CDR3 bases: TGTGCCAGCAGTCCGACTGGTGTGGGTCAGAACATTCAGTACTTC. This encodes CASSPTGVGQNIQYF.

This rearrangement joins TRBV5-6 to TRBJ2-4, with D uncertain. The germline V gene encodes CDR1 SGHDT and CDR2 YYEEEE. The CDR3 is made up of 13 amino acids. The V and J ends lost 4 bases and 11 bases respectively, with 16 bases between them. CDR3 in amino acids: CASSDWGNLVQYF. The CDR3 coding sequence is TGTGCCAGCAGCGACTGGGGAAACCTAGTTCAGTACTTC.

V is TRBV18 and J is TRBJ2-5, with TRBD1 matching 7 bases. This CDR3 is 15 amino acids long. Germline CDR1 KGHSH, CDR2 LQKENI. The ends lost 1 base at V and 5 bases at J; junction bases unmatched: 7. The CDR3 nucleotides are TGTGCCAGCTCACCACACAAGGGGGCAGGGGAGACCCAGTACTTC. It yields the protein CASSPHKGAGETQYF.

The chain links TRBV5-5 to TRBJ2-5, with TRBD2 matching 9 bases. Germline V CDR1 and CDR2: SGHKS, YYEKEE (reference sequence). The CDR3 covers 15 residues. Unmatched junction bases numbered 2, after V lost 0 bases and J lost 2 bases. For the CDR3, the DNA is TGTGCCAGCAGCTTGGGACTAGCGGTTCAAGAGACCCAGTACTTC. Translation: CASSLGLAVQETQYF.

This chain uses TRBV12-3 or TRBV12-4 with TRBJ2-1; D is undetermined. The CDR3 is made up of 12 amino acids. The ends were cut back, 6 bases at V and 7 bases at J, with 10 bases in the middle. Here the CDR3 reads CASRPRWNEQFF. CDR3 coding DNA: TGTGCCAGCAGGCCCCGTTGGAATGAGCAGTTCTTC.

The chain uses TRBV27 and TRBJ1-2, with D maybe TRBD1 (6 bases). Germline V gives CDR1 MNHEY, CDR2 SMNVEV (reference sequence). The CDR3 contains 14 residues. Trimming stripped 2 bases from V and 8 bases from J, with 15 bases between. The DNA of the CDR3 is TGTGCCAGCAGTTTACGGCAGGGGCCATGGGGCTACACCTTC. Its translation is CASSLRQGPWGYTF.

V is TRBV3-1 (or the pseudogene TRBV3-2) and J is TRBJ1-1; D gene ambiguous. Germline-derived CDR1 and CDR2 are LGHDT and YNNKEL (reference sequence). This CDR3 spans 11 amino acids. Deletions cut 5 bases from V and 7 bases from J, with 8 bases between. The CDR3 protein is CASSCSVEAFF. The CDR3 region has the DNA TGTGCCAGCAGCTGCTCGGTTGAAGCTTTCTTT.

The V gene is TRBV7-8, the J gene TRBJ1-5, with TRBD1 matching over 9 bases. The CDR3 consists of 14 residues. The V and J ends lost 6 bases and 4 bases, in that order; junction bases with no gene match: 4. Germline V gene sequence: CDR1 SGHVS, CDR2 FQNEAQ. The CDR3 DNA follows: TGTGCCAGCAGTTCCGGACAGGGGAATCAGCCCCAGCATTTT. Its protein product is CASSSGQGNQPQHF. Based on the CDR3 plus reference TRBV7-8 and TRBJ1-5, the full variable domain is GAGVSQSPRYKVAKRGQDVALRCDPISGHVSLFWYQQALGQGPEFLTYFQNEAQLDKSGLPSDRFFAERPEGSVSTLKIQRTQQEDSAVYLCASSSGQGNQPQHFGDGTRLSIL.

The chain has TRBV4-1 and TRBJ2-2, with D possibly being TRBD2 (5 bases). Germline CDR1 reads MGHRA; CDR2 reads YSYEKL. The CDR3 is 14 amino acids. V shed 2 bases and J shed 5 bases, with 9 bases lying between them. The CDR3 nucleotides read TGCGCCAGCAGCCAACAGAGGGTTACCGGGGAGCTGTTTTTT. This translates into CASSQQRVTGELFF.

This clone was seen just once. The CDR3 loop reads CASSLSGGPSGELFF. The CDR3 DNA reads TGCGCCAGCAGCTTAAGCGGGGGGCCGTCCGGGGAGCTGTTTTTT. J is TRBJ2-2 and V is TRBV5-1; 9 bases agree with TRBD2. CDR3 length: 15 amino acids. The V segment lost 2 bases and the J segment 6 bases; nucleotides outside the gene matches: 5. CDR1 and CDR2 (germline): SGHRS, YFSETQ.

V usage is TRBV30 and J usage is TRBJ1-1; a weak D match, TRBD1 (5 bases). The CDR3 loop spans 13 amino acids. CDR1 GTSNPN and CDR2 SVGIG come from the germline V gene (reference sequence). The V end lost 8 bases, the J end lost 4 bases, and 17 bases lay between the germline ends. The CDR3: CAGGRQRGTEAFF. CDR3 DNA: TGTGCCGGGGGACGACAGCGAGGCACTGAAGCTTTCTTT.

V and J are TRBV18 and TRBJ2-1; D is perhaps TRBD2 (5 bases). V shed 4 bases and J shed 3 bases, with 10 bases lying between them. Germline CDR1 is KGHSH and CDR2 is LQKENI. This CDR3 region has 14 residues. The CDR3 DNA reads TGTGCCAGCTCACGACGGGAAAACTACAATGAGCAGTTCTTC. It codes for CASSRRENYNEQFF.

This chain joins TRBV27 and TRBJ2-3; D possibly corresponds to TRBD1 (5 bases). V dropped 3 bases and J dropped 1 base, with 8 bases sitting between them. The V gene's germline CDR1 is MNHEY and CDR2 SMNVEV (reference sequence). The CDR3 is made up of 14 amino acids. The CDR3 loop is CASSFQGRTDTQYF. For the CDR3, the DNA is TGTGCCAGCAGTTTCCAGGGCCGCACAGATACGCAGTATTTT.

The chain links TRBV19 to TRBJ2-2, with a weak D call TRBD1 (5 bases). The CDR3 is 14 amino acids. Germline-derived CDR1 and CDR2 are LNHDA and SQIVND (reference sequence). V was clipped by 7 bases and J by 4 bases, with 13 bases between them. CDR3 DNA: TGTGCCAGTACAGCCGGACAAACCACCGGGGAGCTGTTTTTT. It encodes CASTAGQTTGELFF. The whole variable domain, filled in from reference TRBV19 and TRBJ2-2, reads DGGITQSPKYLFRKEGQNVTLSCEQNLNHDAMYWYRQDPGQGLRLIYYSQIVNDFQKGDIAEGYSVSREKKESFPLTVTSAQKNPTAFYLCASTAGQTTGELFFGEGSRLTVL.

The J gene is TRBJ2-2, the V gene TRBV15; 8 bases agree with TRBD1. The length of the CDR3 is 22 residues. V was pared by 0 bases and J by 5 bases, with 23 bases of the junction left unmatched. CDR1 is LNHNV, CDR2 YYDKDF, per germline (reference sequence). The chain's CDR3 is CATSRETNLNKMRTGWTGELFF. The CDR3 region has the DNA TGTGCCACCAGCAGAGAGACGAATCTAAACAAGATGAGGACAGGGTGGACCGGGGAGCTGTTTTTT.

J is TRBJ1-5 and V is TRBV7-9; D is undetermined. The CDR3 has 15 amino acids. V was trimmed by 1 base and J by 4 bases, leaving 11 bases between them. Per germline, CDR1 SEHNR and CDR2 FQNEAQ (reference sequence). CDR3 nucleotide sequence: TGTGCCAGCAGCTTAGTTCTGGGTGAAAATCAGCCCCAGCATTTT. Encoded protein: CASSLVLGENQPQHF.

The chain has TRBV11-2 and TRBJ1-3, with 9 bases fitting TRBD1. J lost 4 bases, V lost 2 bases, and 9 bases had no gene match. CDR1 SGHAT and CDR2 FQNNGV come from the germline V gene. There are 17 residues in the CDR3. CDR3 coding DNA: TGTGCCAGCAGCTTAACCATAGGGACAGGGCGAGGAAACACCATATATTTT. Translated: CASSLTIGTGRGNTIYF.

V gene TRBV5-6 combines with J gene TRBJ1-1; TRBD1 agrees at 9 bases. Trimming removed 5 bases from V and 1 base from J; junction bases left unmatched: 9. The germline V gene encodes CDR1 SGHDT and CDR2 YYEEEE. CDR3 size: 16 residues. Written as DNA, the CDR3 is TGTGCCAGCAGTCCCGACAGGGGGAAAACGAACACTGAAGCTTTCTTT. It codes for CASSPDRGKTNTEAFF.

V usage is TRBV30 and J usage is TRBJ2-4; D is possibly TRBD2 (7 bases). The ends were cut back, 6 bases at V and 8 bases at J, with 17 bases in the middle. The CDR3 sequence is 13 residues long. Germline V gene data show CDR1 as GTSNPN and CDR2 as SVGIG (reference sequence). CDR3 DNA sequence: TGTGCCTGTGGAGGGGGGGCTACGGACATTCAGTACTTC. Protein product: CACGGGATDIQYF.

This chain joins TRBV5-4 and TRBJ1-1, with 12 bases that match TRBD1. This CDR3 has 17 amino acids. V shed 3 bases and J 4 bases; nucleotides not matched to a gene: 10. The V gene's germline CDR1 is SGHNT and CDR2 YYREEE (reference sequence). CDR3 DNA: TGTGCCAGCAGCTCCTTTGGGACAGGGGGCTGGGGCACTGAAGCTTTCTTT. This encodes CASSSFGTGGWGTEAFF.

The CDR3 is CASRPDSGAQYF. The CDR3, as DNA: TGTGCCAGCAGACCGGACAGCGGGGCCCAGTACTTC. V usage is TRBV16 and J usage is TRBJ2-5; tentative D call: TRBD2 (7 bases). V was cut by 6 bases and J by 9 bases, with 14 bases left in between. The CDR3 has 12 residues. Germline CDR1 KGHSY, CDR2 FQNENV.